A selection of T cell receptor beta chains follows, all from one sample in a study of blood T cell repertoires in COVID-19. Some clones are missing from TCRdb's copy, which holds only in-frame ones; the method was immunoSEQ multiplex PCR. The sample holds some 83,000 clones, around nine tenths seen once. The specimen was peripheral blood. The receptors here all came from a woman older than 75 with active or convalescent COVID-19. Each CDR3 is given with its conserved first and last residue.

>TRBJ2-1|TRBV5-1
CASSSSGSSYNEQFF
>TRBJ1-2|TRBV2
CASSSNPQGSYGYTF
>TRBJ1-5|TRBV9
CASSVDGTGQPQHF
>TRBJ2-1|TRBV24-1
CATSDLGLAGDNEQFF
>TRBJ2-5|TRBV28
CASSSPKGQGRETQYF
>TRBJ2-6|TRBV27
CASSPNPPTPSSGANVLTF
>TRBJ1-1|TRBV5-8
CASSLGQMNTEAFF
>TRBJ2-5|TRBV6-6
CASSDGQKETQYF
>TRBJ2-7|TRBV5-1
CASSSPGQGTYEQYF
>TRBJ1-6|TRBV5-1
CASSRQENSPLHF
>TRBJ2-3|TRBV6-5
CASSTIAGGRDTQYF
>TRBJ1-6|TRBV5-5
CASSFRGSSYNSPLHF
>TRBJ1-1|TRBV7-2
CASSQGSRGRTEAFF
>TRBJ1-4|TRBV19
CASSTEGATNEKLFF
>TRBJ1-3|TRBV5-8
CASSLRGTIYF
>TRBJ2-5|TRBV5-6
CASSPGQGETQYF
>TRBJ2-7|TRBV7-2
CASSLRRGYEQYF
>TRBJ2-7|TRBV9
CASSFHATGGSEQYF
>TRBJ1-2|TRBV6-5
CASSYRRGGYGYTF
>TRBJ2-7|TRBV3-1/TRBV3-2
CASSQGLAAYEQYF
>TRBJ1-2|TRBV6-1
CASSEAGQGPGYTF
>TRBJ2-1|TRBV2
CASSAEQGASYNEQFF